Below are 25 T cell receptor beta chains sequenced from a single sample in a study of cytomegalovirus exposure and HLA in healthy donors. 60 Vbeta and 13 Jbeta primers were used in PCR. Profiling relied on immunoSEQ multiplex PCR, and the TCRdb table lists in-frame clones only, not all of them. The sample includes roughly 190,000 clones, 60% to 80% of them seen just once. Sample: PBMCs. The receptor set was obtained from a woman younger than 35 in good health and CMV-seronegative.

This clone was counted a few times. Other DNA variants within this sample encode the same CDR3. J is TRBJ2-7 and V is TRBV7-3; D may be TRBD2 (5 bases). The V end was cut by 0 bases, the J end by 7 bases, with 7 bases between. From germline, CDR1 is SGHTA and CDR2 FQGTGA. The CDR3 spans 12 residues. DNA for the CDR3: TGTGCCAGCAGCTTAACTGGCGGGGAGCAGTACTTC. Translating gives CASSLTGGEQYF.

The rearrangement links TRBV28 to TRBJ2-7; TRBD1 might be the D (6 bases). The CDR3 is made up of 15 amino acids. CDR1 and CDR2 from the germline V gene are MDHEN and SYDVKM. V gave up 1 base and J gave up 0 bases, with 10 bases separating them. In DNA, the CDR3 is TGTGCCAGCAGTTTATACGGGACACTCTCCTACGAGCAGTACTTC. It specifies CASSLYGTLSYEQYF.

The V and J genes are TRBV7-2 and TRBJ2-5, with TRBD1 as a possible D gene (5 bases). The V gene lost 4 bases and the J gene lost 5 bases, with 14 bases spanning the gap. Looked up from germline, CDR1 is SGHTA and CDR2 is FQGNSA. The length of the CDR3 is 14 residues. This CDR3 reads CASSSSGAPETQYF. The CDR3 DNA reads as TGTGCCAGCAGCTCGAGTGGGGCTCCCGAGACCCAGTACTTC.

A single count supports this clone. The genes are TRBV27 and TRBJ1-4; TRBD1 might be the D (5 bases). The germline gives CDR1 MNHEY, CDR2 SMNVEV (reference sequence). Trimming removed 4 bases from V and 2 bases from J, with 17 bases in between. CDR3 length: 17 amino acids. The CDR3 region is CASSSGRLDTTNEKLFF. CDR3 nucleotides: TGTGCCAGCAGTTCTGGACGTTTGGACACGACTAATGAAAAACTGTTTTTT.

The chain couples TRBV7-6 to TRBJ2-3, with TRBD2 matching 9 bases. V lost 4 bases and J lost 5; bases outside the gene matches: 25. The CDR3 consists of 21 residues. Germline V gene sequence: CDR1 SGHVS, CDR2 FNYEAQ. The CDR3 DNA is TGTGCCAGCAGCTCTCGCCGAGGCCCCGAGCAGCATAGCGGGGGTCGAGATACGCAGTATTTT. It codes for CASSSRRGPEQHSGGRDTQYF.

The chain carries TRBV2 and TRBJ1-5; maybe TRBD1 (5 bases). Trimming removed 4 bases at V and 1 base at J, with 11 bases between. CDR1 SNHLY and CDR2 FYNNEI come from the germline V gene. The length of the CDR3 is 15 residues. CDR3 in amino acids: CASSGAGLSNQPQHF. The CDR3 DNA follows: TGTGCCAGCAGTGGGGCAGGGTTGAGCAATCAGCCCCAGCATTTT.

The V call is TRBV5-4, the J call TRBJ1-6, with D tentatively TRBD1 (6 bases). This CDR3 spans 14 amino acids. Germline values: CDR1 SGHNT, CDR2 YYREEE (reference sequence). Trimming took off 5 bases at V and 5 bases at J, with 11 bases between the two ends. CDR3 residues: CASRPTGNNSPLHF. CDR3 nucleotide sequence: TGTGCCAGCAGGCCAACAGGGAATAATTCACCCCTCCACTTT.

The rearrangement links TRBV7-3 to TRBJ2-3, with D perhaps matching TRBD2 (6 bases). V was cut by 7 bases and J by 0 bases, with 14 bases left in between. Germline V gene sequence: CDR1 SGHTA, CDR2 FQGTGA. The CDR3 loop spans 15 amino acids. DNA of the CDR3: TGTGCCAGCACCCGAGCGGGTGCTAGCACAGATACGCAGTATTTT. This translates into CASTRAGASTDTQYF. Supplemented by reference TRBV7-3 and TRBJ2-3, the full variable domain reads GAGVSQTPSNKVTEKGKYVELRCDPISGHTALYWYRQSLGQGPEFLIYFQGTGAADDSGLPNDRFFAVRPEGSVSTLKIQRTERGDSAVYLCASTRAGASTDTQYFGPGTRLTVL.

This chain uses TRBV14 with TRBJ1-1; D is perhaps TRBD1 (5 bases). Germline lookup yields CDR1 SGHDN and CDR2 FVKESK. The CDR3 spans 12 residues. The V end lost 7 bases, the J end lost 3 bases, and 9 bases lay between the germline ends. The CDR3 DNA reads as TGTGCCAGCACCCCAGGGTACACTGAAGCTTTCTTT. It encodes CASTPGYTEAFF.

The chain carries TRBV6-5 and TRBJ1-1; 7 bases are a match to TRBD1. The V and J ends lost 1 base and 3 bases, in that order; junction bases with no gene match: 2. The CDR3 loop spans 14 amino acids. The germline V gene encodes CDR1 MNHEY and CDR2 SVGAGI. This chain's CDR3 is CASSYYRGDTEAFF. The CDR3 DNA sequence: TGTGCCAGCAGTTACTACAGGGGAGACACTGAAGCTTTCTTT.

The chain uses TRBV10-1 and TRBJ2-1; 8 bases agree with TRBD2. The germline gives CDR1 WNHNN, CDR2 SYGVQD (reference sequence). J lost 0 bases, V lost 2 bases, and 6 bases had no gene match. CDR3 length equals 17 residues. The CDR3 DNA is TGCGCCAGCAGTGAGGCGGCTAGCGGGCTCTCCTACAATGAGCAGTTCTTC. Residues: CASSEAASGLSYNEQFF.

This clone turned up a few times. CDR3 sequence: CASSPQGIPGNTIYF. CDR3 DNA: TGTGCCAGCAGTCCTCAGGGGATTCCTGGAAACACCATATATTTT. The chain is built from TRBV25-1 and TRBJ1-3; D is possibly TRBD1 (6 bases). V was cut by 5 bases and J by 2 bases, with 13 bases left in between. CDR3 length: 15 residues. Germline CDR1 is MGHDK and CDR2 is SYGVNS.

This sequence joins TRBV19 and TRBJ1-5; TRBD1 matches at 9 bases. V was pared by 8 bases and J by 2 bases, with 16 bases of the junction left unmatched. CDR3 length equals 18 residues. CDR1 and CDR2 (germline): LNHDA, SQIVND (reference sequence). The DNA of the CDR3 is TGTGCCAGTTGTTCCTATCGAACAGGGGGCGGAGGCAATCAGCCCCAGCATTTT. Its translation is CASCSYRTGGGGNQPQHF. Using reference TRBV19 and TRBJ1-5 for the parts outside the CDR3, the full variable domain is DGGITQSPKYLFRKEGQNVTLSCEQNLNHDAMYWYRQDPGQGLRLIYYSQIVNDFQKGDIAEGYSVSREKKESFPLTVTSAQKNPTAFYLCASCSYRTGGGGNQPQHFGDGTRLSIL.

The chain is built from TRBV6-5 and TRBJ2-3; 9 bases align to TRBD1. The CDR3 totals 16 residues. The V and J ends lost 0 bases and 6 bases, in that order; junction bases with no gene match: 7. Germline loops: CDR1 MNHEY, CDR2 SVGAGI. The CDR3 loop reads CASSYSGTGILDTQYF. DNA of the CDR3: TGTGCCAGCAGTTACTCAGGGACAGGGATTCTGGATACGCAGTATTTT.

The chain joins TRBV6-5 to TRBJ2-7; maybe TRBD2 (7 bases). The CDR3 runs to 12 residues. The V gene's germline CDR1 is MNHEY and CDR2 SVGAGI. The V end was cut by 8 bases, the J end by 2 bases, with 10 bases between. CDR3 sequence: CASGGGAYEQYF. The CDR3 DNA follows: TGTGCCAGCGGAGGGGGGGCCTACGAGCAGTACTTC.

The V call is TRBV4-3, the J call TRBJ1-5; D is unclear. This CDR3 has 15 amino acids. Per the germline V gene, CDR1 is LGHNA and CDR2 is YSLEER. The V and J ends lost 4 bases and 4 bases respectively, with 14 bases between them. Here the CDR3 DNA reads TGCGCCAGCAGCCCACGCGTCGGGTTGAATCAGCCCCAGCATTTT. This sequence encodes CASSPRVGLNQPQHF.

This chain joins TRBV4-1 and TRBJ2-2, with a tentative D call TRBD2 (5 bases). The CDR3 runs to 14 residues. In germline, CDR1 is MGHRA, CDR2 YSYEKL. Trimming pared 0 bases from V and 5 bases from J, leaving 7 bases between. CDR3 loop: CASSQEGGTGELFF. CDR3 coding DNA: TGCGCCAGCAGCCAAGAAGGCGGGACCGGGGAGCTGTTTTTT.

This clone occurred once. V gene TRBV6-5 combines with J gene TRBJ2-3; tentative D call: TRBD2 (7 bases). Germline V gives CDR1 MNHEY, CDR2 SVGAGI. The CDR3 has 15 amino acids. Trimming stripped 5 bases from V and 4 bases from J, with 16 bases between. CDR3 sequence (DNA): TGTGCCAGCAGTCCCTCGGGGGGCTGGGCAGATACGCAGTATTTT. This translates into CASSPSGGWADTQYF.

The rearrangement links TRBV19 to TRBJ2-7, with D possibly TRBD2 on 6 matching bases. The ends were cut back, 5 bases at V and 0 bases at J, with 17 bases in the middle. This CDR3 contains 16 residues. The germline CDR1 and CDR2 sequences are LNHDA and SQIVND (reference sequence). CDR3 in amino acids: CASSAGGMPSSYEQYF. The CDR3 nucleotides are TGTGCCAGTAGTGCTGGAGGGATGCCCAGCTCCTACGAGCAGTACTTC.

V and J are TRBV2 and TRBJ2-2; D is unresolved. The CDR3 has 14 amino acids. V lost 6 bases and J lost 3, with 11 bases in between. The V gene's germline CDR1 is SNHLY and CDR2 FYNNEI. In nucleotides, the CDR3 is TGTGCCAGCAGCGAGAGAAGCGACACCGGGGAGCTGTTTTTT. This gives the protein CASSERSDTGELFF.

This rearrangement joins TRBV28 to TRBJ2-7, with a weak D call TRBD1 (7 bases). Trimming shortened V by 5 bases and J by 3 bases, and 14 bases separated the two germline ends. Per germline, CDR1 MDHEN and CDR2 SYDVKM. CDR3 size: 14 residues. CDR3 nucleotides: TGTGCCAGCAGTACCTCCAGGGGGGTCTACGAGCAGTACTTC. Its translation is CASSTSRGVYEQYF.

The rearrangement links TRBV30 to TRBJ2-7; no reliable D call. The CDR3 is 11 residues long. Germline assignment: CDR1 GTSNPN and CDR2 SVGIG (reference sequence). The V end was cut by 8 bases, the J end by 4 bases, with 12 bases between. The CDR3 region has the DNA TGTGCCCTAAGTAGGAGTTACGAGCAGTACTTC. Its protein is CALSRSYEQYF. Full variable domain (outside the CDR3, taken from reference TRBV30 and TRBJ2-7): SQTIHQWPATLVQPVGSPLSLECTVEGTSNPNLYWYRQAAGRGLQLLFYSVGIGQISSEVPQNLSASRPQDRQFILSSKKLLLSDSGFYLCALSRSYEQYFGPGTRLTVT.

The chain joins TRBV30 to TRBJ2-4; TRBD2 might be the D (6 bases). The germline gives CDR1 GTSNPN, CDR2 SVGIG (reference sequence). The CDR3 runs to 13 residues. Trimming cost V 3 bases and J 8 bases, with 14 bases left between them. CDR3 coding DNA: TGTGCCTGGAGCCGGGGGAATAGGGACATTCAGTACTTC. This sequence encodes CAWSRGNRDIQYF.

The CDR3 loop is CAISGSSETTYEQYF. The CDR3 region has the DNA TGTGCCATCAGTGGATCTAGCGAGACGACCTACGAGCAGTACTTC. The J gene is TRBJ2-7, the V gene TRBV10-3; the D gene is possibly TRBD2 (6 bases). The CDR3 contains 15 residues. Germline assignment: CDR1 ENHRY and CDR2 SYGVKD. Trimming cost V 4 bases and J 2 bases, with 15 bases left between them.

This sequence joins TRBV9 and TRBJ2-7; D uncertain. The CDR3 totals 11 residues. V lost 3 bases to trimming and J lost 2 bases, with 3 bases between them. CDR1 is SGDLS, CDR2 YYNGEE, per germline. CDR3 loop: CASSDTYEQYF. The CDR3 nucleotides are TGTGCCAGCAGCGATACCTACGAGCAGTACTTC.